This T cell receptor beta chain was sequenced for a study of T cell changes during pregnancy in multiple sclerosis. Germline values: CDR1 SGHRS, CDR2 YFSETQ. CDR3 length: 15 amino acids. The V and J ends lost 2 bases and 4 bases respectively, with 14 bases between them. Clones were sequenced by immunoSEQ multiplex PCR, and TCRdb holds only the in-frame ones, with some missing. The table lists roughly 20,000 clones, 89% of them singletons. The material was CD8+ T cells from peripheral blood mononuclear cells, obtained in the second trimester of pregnancy. This TCR was recovered from a female donor in good health, enrolled as a control in a pregnancy study. V gene TRBV5-1 combines with J gene TRBJ2-3, with a tentative D call TRBD1 (7 bases). The DNA of the CDR3 is TGCGCCAGCAGCTTTTTGACAGGGACTGCAGATACGCAGTATTTT. Encoded protein: CASSFLTGTADTQYF.